The 2 T cell receptor beta chains reported below all come from one sample, sequenced in a study of blood T cell repertoires in COVID-19. TCRdb's table, derived via immunoSEQ multiplex PCR, lists solely in-frame clones and lacks some. Here the sample spans about 50,000 clones, approximately 87% being singletons. Material for sequencing was peripheral blood. These receptors originate from a human donor in a cohort sampled during active COVID-19.

This chain uses TRBV7-3 with TRBJ2-1; 8 bases match TRBD2. The CDR3 loop spans 14 amino acids. Germline V gene lookup returns CDR1 SGHTA and CDR2 FQGTGA. The V segment lost 2 bases and the J segment 8 bases; nucleotides outside the gene matches: 5. The CDR3 DNA reads as TGTGCCAGCAGCTTAGAGGGGACTAGGGATGAGCAGTTCTTC. Protein product: CASSLEGTRDEQFF.

This chain joins TRBV3-1 (or the pseudogene TRBV3-2) and TRBJ2-1, with 8 bases lining up with TRBD2. The CDR3 consists of 12 residues. Looked up from germline, CDR1 is LGHDT and CDR2 is YNNKEL (reference sequence). Trimming cost V 8 bases and J 5 bases; bases outside gene matches: 2. The CDR3 loop is CASHGGDNEQFF. CDR3 in DNA: TGTGCCAGCCACGGGGGGGACAATGAGCAGTTCTTC.